This T cell receptor beta chain is drawn from a study of T cells after yellow fever vaccination. Study details: Preparation of the low-cell-number fractions used SMART-Seq v4 Ultra Low Input. Study-wide results and caveats: Reappearing after the booster were most of the clones from primary vaccination (approximately 96% CD4, roughly 86% CD8).

The TCR cDNA carried a universal primer site and UMIs from 5'RACE template switching. MiXCR, run by TCRdb on the 5' RACE reads, gives a single entry per CDR3 protein. The sample carries 250,000 or so distinct CDR3 sequences, approximately 6.8% recorded once. The CDR3 runs to 16 residues. The V end was cut by 5 bases, the J end by 11 bases, with 25 bases between. Germline CDR1 and CDR2: MNHEY and SMNVEV (reference sequence). This clonotype has ten or more counts. As yet, its antigen is unknown. Sequenced material: CD4+ T cells sorted from PBMCs, taken on the day of the yellow fever booster vaccination. The gene calls are TRBV27 and TRBJ2-1; D perhaps matches TRBD2 (7 bases). The sequence derives from a man aged 25 to 45 who received the YFV17D yellow fever vaccine. Here the CDR3 reads CASSPIRGGGGRQQFF. The CDR3 DNA reads TGTGCCAGCAGTCCGATTAGAGGGGGGGGAGGTCGTCAGCAGTTCTTC.